The 4 T cell receptor beta chains in this list originate from one sample, sequenced in a study of blood T cell repertoires in COVID-19. Data came from immunoSEQ multiplex PCR; TCRdb stores just in-frame clones and leaves some out. The sample lists hundreds of thousands of clones; 85% were seen once. Sequencing was performed on peripheral blood. Receptors were obtained from a man aged 50-60 years with active or convalescent COVID-19.

The chain recombines TRBV28 with TRBJ2-2; possible D gene TRBD2, 6 bases. V was cut by 4 bases and J by 0 bases, with 12 bases left in between. CDR3 length: 16 amino acids. CDR1 is MDHEN and CDR2 is SYDVKM in the germline V gene. As DNA, the CDR3 is TGTGCCAGCAGTTCGACGGGACTCACGAACACCGGGGAGCTGTTTTTT. Residues: CASSSTGLTNTGELFF.

The chain links TRBV29-1 to TRBJ1-1; tentative D call: TRBD1 (5 bases). The germline V and J ends were trimmed by 8 bases and 3 bases, with 16 bases remaining between them. The CDR3 has 13 residues. Germline V CDR1 and CDR2: SQVTM, ANQGSEA. CDR3 sequence reads: CSTGRSGDTEAFF. In DNA form, the CDR3 reads TGCAGCACGGGACGTTCGGGAGACACTGAAGCTTTCTTT.

This clone appeared a few times. This chain uses TRBV6-5 with TRBJ1-3; D may be TRBD1 (6 bases). V shed 7 bases and J shed 2 bases, with 9 bases lying between them. The CDR3 totals 13 residues. Germline loops: CDR1 MNHEY, CDR2 SVGAGI. This chain's CDR3 is CASTGVPGNTIYF. The CDR3 DNA sequence: TGTGCCAGCACAGGGGTCCCTGGAAACACCATATATTTT.

This rearrangement joins TRBV3-1 (or the pseudogene TRBV3-2) to TRBJ2-5; TRBD2 is a possible D gene (7 bases). V shed 7 bases and J shed 5 bases, with 23 bases lying between them. The germline V gene has CDR1 LGHDT and CDR2 YNNKEL (reference sequence). The CDR3 consists of 16 residues. The CDR3 DNA sequence: TGTGCCAGCACCCGCCTGTCACCTGAGGGGGGGGAGACCCAGTACTTC. It specifies CASTRLSPEGGETQYF.